This T cell receptor (beta chain) comes out of a study of blood T cell repertoires in COVID-19. Overall study: Both acute and convalescent COVID-19 samples were obtained from the United States, Italy and Spain.

The V segment lost 3 bases and the J segment 5 bases; nucleotides outside the gene matches: 4. The CDR3 runs to 13 residues. Germline V CDR1 and CDR2: SQVTM, ANQGSEA. TCRdb's copy holds only in-frame clones and misses some; the assay was immunoSEQ multiplex PCR. Among 300,000 to 350,000 clones, around 90% were seen once, and the ten largest hold 8.9%. Material: PBMCs or T cells enriched from blood (not recorded which). J is TRBJ1-1 and V is TRBV29-1; 9 nucleotides agree with TRBD1. The TCR originated in a woman younger than 35 who had recovered from COVID-19. Written as DNA, the CDR3 is TGCAGCGTTGATCGGACAGGGGAGACTGAAGCTTTCTTT. As protein: CSVDRTGETEAFF.